This TCR beta chain was sequenced in a study of cytomegalovirus exposure and HLA in healthy donors. Turning to this clone: Its cognate antigen is unknown.

The V end lost 6 bases, the J end lost 8 bases, and 16 bases lay between the germline ends. The V gene's germline CDR1 is SEHNR and CDR2 FQNEAQ (reference sequence). The CDR3 contains 13 residues. Study findings and constraints: A likely sequencing artifact accounted for one observed cluster of highly shared sequence variants.

A multiplex PCR was run with 60 Vbeta primers and 13 Jbeta primers. Generated by immunoSEQ multiplex PCR, the TCRdb table keeps only in-frame clones and is missing some. The repertoire holds 250,000 to 350,000 clones, with about 75% as singletons. The chain links TRBV7-9 to TRBJ1-2, with TRBD1 as a possible D gene (6 bases). Sequencing was carried out using PBMCs. The clonotype was recovered from a female donor in good health and CMV-seronegative. The CDR3: CASSVGAQIGYTF. CDR3 DNA: TGTGCCAGCAGTGTGGGGGCGCAAATCGGCTACACCTTC.